This T cell receptor beta chain was sequenced in a study of blood T cell repertoires in COVID-19. For the study at large: The United States, Italy and Spain provided the acute and convalescent COVID-19 samples. In each case, the material was cDNA or gDNA derived from T cells, B-cell-depleted T cells, or PBMCs.

Remarks on this clone: Additional DNA sequences in this sample encode the identical CDR3.

Per the original data handling: Amplification of reference gene primers provided the estimated nucleated cell counts. TCRdb keeps only in-frame clones here, not all; method: immunoSEQ multiplex PCR. V and J calls plus clone size are reproduced from that table; the DNA served to infer D and trimming. The sample lists roughly 290,000 clones, roughly nine tenths occurring once. The CDR3 has 14 residues. The germline V gene has CDR1 KGHSH and CDR2 LQKENI. V gave up 3 bases and J gave up 4 bases; unmatched junction bases: 1. The study recruited people aged roughly 18 to 95 years across more than 20 US areas.

Sequenced: PBMCs or T cells enriched from blood (not recorded which). The chain links TRBV18 to TRBJ1-5; 9 nucleotides match TRBD1. The source is a woman between 35 and 50 years old who had recovered from COVID-19. CDR3 residues: CASSPGQGNQPQHF. Written as DNA, the CDR3 is TGTGCCAGCTCACCGGGACAGGGTAATCAGCCCCAGCATTTT. The whole variable domain, remainder taken from reference TRBV18 and TRBJ1-5, is NAGVMQNPRHLVRRRGQEARLRCSPMKGHSHVYWYRQLPEEGLKFMVYLQKENIIDESGMPKERFSAEFPKEGPSILRIQQVVRGDSAAYFCASSPGQGNQPQHFGDGTRLSIL.